Listed below are T cell receptor beta chains from one sample, sequenced in a study of T cell changes during pregnancy in multiple sclerosis. Sequenced by immunoSEQ multiplex PCR; TCRdb stores in-frame clones only, minus some. The data show about 120,000 clones, roughly 92% seen once. The specimen was peripheral blood, collected before pregnancy. The receptors shown here come from a female donor with multiple sclerosis, enrolled in a pregnancy study. Each CDR3 is given with its conserved first and last residue. A D gene is named only where the DNA matches it firmly. Expanded clones are given a class, and other clones once, few, many or no size at all.

J gene | V gene | D gene | clone size | CDR3 protein | CDR3 DNA
TRBJ2-6 | TRBV14 | NA | NA | CASSQLQLSGANVLTF | TGTGCCAGCAGCCAGCTACAGCTGAGTGGGGCCAACGTCCTGACTTTC
TRBJ2-5 | TRBV28 | NA | NA | CASSLEDLETQYF | TGTGCCAGCAGCCTGGAGGATCTCGAGACCCAGTACTTC
TRBJ2-1 | TRBV9 | TRBD1 | NA | CASSPRPDMTGLTRYNEQFF | TGTGCCAGCAGCCCCCGGCCAGATATGACAGGGCTGACCAGATACAATGAGCAGTTCTTC
TRBJ2-1 | TRBV7-6 | TRBD2 | once | CASSSFMTSGTYNEQFF | TGTGCCAGCAGCTCCTTTATGACTAGCGGAACTTACAATGAGCAGTTCTTC
TRBJ2-5 | TRBV11-1 | TRBD1 | NA | CASSLARTGQETQYF | TGTGCCAGCAGCTTAGCCCGGACAGGCCAAGAGACCCAGTACTTC
TRBJ1-2 | TRBV6-1 | TRBD1 | NA | CASRNRGDNYGYTF | TGTGCCAGCAGGAACAGGGGGGATAACTATGGCTACACCTTC
TRBJ1-2 | TRBV2 | NA | NA | CASSERGNYGYTF | TGTGCCAGCAGTGAAAGGGGCAACTATGGCTACACCTTC
TRBJ2-7 | TRBV4-1 | NA | NA | CASSQYTGAGDNYEQYF | TGCGCCAGCAGCCAATACACGGGCGCAGGGGATAACTACGAGCAGTACTTC
TRBJ1-1 | TRBV10-3 | TRBD1 | NA | CAISGQGTGTEAFF | TGTGCCATCAGCGGACAGGGGACGGGCACTGAAGCTTTCTTT
TRBJ2-2 | TRBV6-1 | NA | NA | CASSVSSRPTNTGELFF | TGTGCCAGCAGTGTTTCATCTAGACCGACGAACACCGGGGAGCTGTTTTTT
TRBJ2-3 | TRBV5-5 | TRBD1 | NA | CASSPRTGPTDTQYF | TGTGCCAGCAGCCCTCGGACAGGCCCAACAGATACGCAGTATTTT
TRBJ2-3 | TRBV6-1 | TRBD1 | NA | CASSVLGTGADTQYF | TGTGCCAGCAGTGTCCTTGGGACAGGGGCAGATACGCAGTATTTT
TRBJ2-7 | TRBV19 | NA | NA | CASSMEAASSYEQYF | TGTGCCAGTAGTATGGAGGCCGCGAGCTCCTACGAGCAGTACTTC
TRBJ1-4 | TRBV2 | TRBD1 | NA | CASSGTGGRDEKLFF | TGTGCCAGCAGTGGGACAGGGGGTCGGGATGAAAAACTGTTTTTT
TRBJ1-6 | TRBV9 | NA | NA | CASSLGREYSPLHF | TGTGCCAGCAGCCTGGGGAGAGAGTATAGTCCCCTCCACTTT
TRBJ2-7 | TRBV6-4 | TRBD1 | once | CASSAPDRYSYEQYF | TGTGCCAGCAGTGCCCCGGACAGGTACTCCTACGAGCAGTACTTC
TRBJ1-1 | TRBV5-6 | NA | NA | CASRCRKAFF | TGTGCCAGCCGGTGCAGGAAGGCTTTCTTT
TRBJ2-1 | TRBV29-1 | NA | NA | CSVEVQGEVDEQFF | TGCAGCGTTGAAGTACAGGGTGAAGTCGATGAGCAGTTCTTC
TRBJ1-5 | TRBV28 | NA | NA | CASSLWVAGQPQHF | TGTGCCAGCAGTTTATGGGTGGCAGGTCAGCCCCAGCATTTT
TRBJ2-1 | TRBV30 | NA | NA | CAWSVRVSEDEQFF | TGTGCCTGGAGTGTACGAGTGTCTGAAGATGAGCAGTTCTTC
TRBJ2-5 | TRBV19 | NA | NA | CASSIRAGQETQYF | TGTGCCAGTAGTATACGGGCAGGGCAAGAGACCCAGTACTTC
TRBJ2-2 | TRBV7-2 | TRBD1 | NA | CASSFATGVTGELFF | TGTGCCAGCAGCTTTGCGACAGGGGTTACCGGGGAGCTGTTTTTT
TRBJ2-7 | TRBV27 | NA | NA | CASSPRSTGIYEQYF | TGTGCCAGCAGTCCACGCTCTACAGGGATCTACGAGCAGTACTTC
TRBJ2-1 | TRBV7-2 | TRBD2 | once | CASSLVGGTSGNEQFF | TGTGCCAGCAGCTTAGTGGGGGGGACTAGCGGGAATGAGCAGTTCTTC
TRBJ2-2 | TRBV25-1 | TRBD1 | once | CASSESGTGGSGELFF | TGTGCCAGCAGTGAATCTGGGACAGGGGGCTCCGGGGAGCTGTTTTTT
TRBJ2-1 | TRBV7-6 | TRBD2 | NA | CASSFSSGGTLNEQFF | TGTGCCAGCAGCTTCAGTAGCGGGGGTACCCTCAATGAGCAGTTCTTC
TRBJ1-2 | TRBV18 | NA | NA | CASSSQQTPNYGYTF | TGTGCCAGCTCATCCCAACAGACACCTAACTATGGCTACACCTTC
TRBJ2-7 | TRBV10-2 | TRBD2 | NA | CASSGGGSSYEQYF | TGCGCCAGCAGTGGCGGCGGGAGCTCCTACGAGCAGTACTTC
TRBJ1-2 | TRBV11-2 | NA | NA | CASSLDLTVYGYTF | TGTGCCAGCAGCTTAGATCTTACGGTCTATGGCTACACCTTC